This is a list of T cell receptor beta chains from one sample in a study of blood T cell repertoires in COVID-19. Here immunoSEQ multiplex PCR was the method, and the copy in TCRdb shows in-frame clones only, minus some. The sample contains about 270,000 clones, around four fifths of which appear only once. The sample comprised peripheral blood. The origin of the receptors is a woman in her fifties or sixties who had recovered from COVID-19. The CDR3 runs from the conserved cysteine through the conserved F or W. D genes are given only for firm matches. Clone size is given for some rows only: seen once, a few or many times, or a class if the clone is expanded.

NA	TRBD1	TRBV9	TRBJ1-2	18	CASSAPSAGQAAFRGYTF	TGTGCCAGCAGTGCCCCTTCGGCGGGACAGGCCGCCTTTAGGGGCTACACCTTC
NA	TRBD1	TRBV19	TRBJ2-1	14	CASSWDRAYNEQFF	TGTGCCAGTAGTTGGGACAGGGCCTACAATGAGCAGTTCTTC
NA	TRBD2	TRBV11-3	TRBJ2-5	15	CASSFRAGGGETQYF	TGTGCCAGCAGCTTCCGAGCGGGGGGAGGGGAGACCCAGTACTTC
NA	NA	TRBV7-7	TRBJ2-7	15	CASSLGSGPSYEQYF	TGTGCCAGCAGCTTAGGTAGCGGTCCTTCCTACGAGCAGTACTTC
NA	TRBD1	TRBV5-4	TRBJ2-7	15	CASSFPGTGLYEQYF	TGTGCCAGCAGCTTCCCCGGGACAGGGTTGTACGAGCAGTACTTC
NA	TRBD1	TRBV6-5	TRBJ1-4	15	CASSTGGATNEKLFF	TGTGCCAGCAGTACAGGGGGGGCCACTAATGAAAAACTGTTTTTT
NA	TRBD1	TRBV28	TRBJ1-2	14	CASRMDRSLYGYTF	TGTGCCAGCAGAATGGACAGGAGTCTCTATGGCTACACCTTC
few	NA	TRBV6-2/TRBV6-3	TRBJ2-7	15	CASSRPPTRTYEQYF	TGTGCCAGCAGTCGCCCCCCGACTAGAACCTACGAGCAGTACTTC
NA	NA	TRBV4-3	TRBJ1-6	15	CASSQAGGYNSPLHF	TGCGCCAGCAGCCAAGCGGGGGGGTATAATTCACCCCTCCACTTT
NA	TRBD1	TRBV28	TRBJ1-1	15	CASSSTGVLNTEAFF	TGTGCCAGCAGTTCTACAGGGGTTTTGAACACTGAAGCTTTCTTT
NA	TRBD2	TRBV27	TRBJ2-1	15	CASSSGTSGRNEQFF	TGTGCCAGCAGTTCCGGGACTAGCGGGAGGAATGAGCAGTTCTTC
NA	TRBD2	TRBV6-2/TRBV6-3	TRBJ2-7	13	CASSILAAYEQYF	TGTGCCAGCAGTATACTAGCGGCCTACGAGCAGTACTTC
NA	NA	TRBV11-1	TRBJ2-1	16	CASSTGQLPLYNEQFF	TGTGCCAGCAGCACCGGACAGCTACCCCTCTACAATGAGCAGTTCTTC
NA	TRBD1	TRBV27	TRBJ1-1	18	CASSFDHGQGNTNTEAFF	TGTGCCAGCAGTTTTGATCACGGACAGGGGAATACGAACACTGAAGCTTTCTTT
NA	NA	TRBV4-1	TRBJ1-3	15	CASSQTGTAGNTIYF	TGCGCCAGCAGCCAAACCGGGACTGCTGGAAACACCATATATTTT
NA	TRBD1	TRBV28	TRBJ2-7	15	CASSSSQGRSYEQYF	TGTGCCAGCAGTTCCTCACAGGGGCGCTCCTACGAGCAGTACTTC
NA	NA	TRBV6-2/TRBV6-3	TRBJ2-7	13	CASSFRSLYEQYF	TGTGCCAGCAGTTTCAGGTCGCTCTACGAGCAGTACTTC
few	NA	TRBV6-2/TRBV6-3	TRBJ1-6	14	CASSYRVINSPLHF	TGTGCCAGCAGTTACCGGGTAATCAATTCACCCCTCCACTTT